This is a list of T cell receptor beta chains from one sample in a study. TCRdb redid the calling of the 5' RACE reads with MiXCR, one entry per CDR3 protein. The data hold approximately 60,000 distinct CDR3 sequences, with less than 30% observed a single time. What was sequenced was tumor-infiltrating Tregs sorted from the breast tumor. These receptors came from a female donor with breast cancer. Both conserved end residues are part of each CDR3. A D gene is named only where the DNA matches it firmly. Not every row has a clone size; where given, it reads once, few, many or a size class.

CASSLSPGSGNSPLHF	TGTGCCAGCAGCTTAAGTCCAGGGAGCGGTAATTCACCCCTCCACTTT	-	TRBV7-6	few	TRBJ1-6
CASSVEGLAIQETQYF	TGTGCCAGCAGCGTAGAAGGACTAGCTATTCAAGAGACCCAGTACTTC	TRBD2	TRBV9	-	TRBJ2-5
CASSFSPTPENEQYF	TGTGCCAGCAGCTTCAGCCCGACTCCGGAGAACGAGCAGTACTTC	-	TRBV11-2	-	TRBJ2-7
CASKSGSGAYEQFF	TGTGCCAGCAAGTCAGGTAGCGGGGCTTATGAGCAGTTCTTC	TRBD2	TRBV2	-	TRBJ2-1
CASSLGTSGRAHEQFF	TGCGCCAGCAGCTTGGGGACTAGCGGGAGGGCCCATGAGCAGTTCTTC	TRBD2	TRBV5-1	-	TRBJ2-1
CAISELLVGRNEQFF	TGTGCCATCAGTGAGCTCCTAGTAGGGCGCAATGAGCAGTTCTTC	-	TRBV10-3	-	TRBJ2-1
CASSDAFYEQYF	TGTGCCAGCAGTGATGCCTTCTACGAGCAGTACTTC	-	TRBV25-1	few	TRBJ2-7
CASSIIKGADTQYF	TGTGCCAGCAGTATAATAAAGGGCGCAGATACGCAGTATTTT	-	TRBV12-3/TRBV12-4	-	TRBJ2-3
CASSVTSATGELFF	TGTGCCAGCTCCGTGACTAGTGCCACCGGGGAGCTGTTTTTT	-	TRBV6-5	many	TRBJ2-2
CSAPPAGTPDTQYF	TGCAGTGCTCCGCCCGCCGGGACTCCAGATACGCAGTATTTT	-	TRBV20-1	-	TRBJ2-3
CASSQPSGGENEQFF	TGTGCCAGCAGCCAGCCGAGCGGGGGGGAAAATGAGCAGTTCTTC	TRBD2	TRBV7-9	few	TRBJ2-1
CASSYGVLDTQYF	TGTGCCAGCAGTTACGGGGTTCTGGATACGCAGTATTTT	-	TRBV6-6	-	TRBJ2-3
CASSQGGGWGADTQYF	TGCGCCAGCAGCCAAGGTGGGGGATGGGGCGCAGATACGCAGTATTTT	-	TRBV4-1	many	TRBJ2-3
CASSRWTSGRAVTDTQYF	TGTGCCAGCAGCCGATGGACTAGCGGGAGAGCGGTCACAGATACGCAGTATTTT	TRBD2	TRBV7-2	few	TRBJ2-3
CASSRSGLSKNIQYF	TGTGCCAGCAGCCGGAGTGGTTTGTCCAAAAACATTCAGTACTTC	-	TRBV7-2	-	TRBJ2-4
CASSLSGRTNTGELFF	TGTGCCAGCAGTTTAAGCGGGAGGACGAACACCGGGGAGCTGTTTTTT	TRBD2	TRBV28	-	TRBJ2-2
CASRPPPYNRPANYGYTF	TGCGCCAGCCGCCCACCCCCTTACAACAGGCCTGCTAACTATGGCTACACCTTC	-	TRBV10-1	-	TRBJ1-2
CASSLGTTSGEQYF	TGTGCCAGCAGCTTGGGAACTACCTCTGGGGAGCAGTACTTC	-	TRBV7-2	few	TRBJ2-7
CASSYRDGYEQYF	TGTGCCAGCAGTTACAGGGACGGCTACGAGCAGTACTTC	-	TRBV6-5	-	TRBJ2-7
CAWSDVGVGWSTEAFF	TGTGCCTGGAGTGATGTCGGGGTCGGGTGGTCCACTGAAGCTTTCTTT	-	TRBV30	few	TRBJ1-1
CASSHPMTDTQYF	TGCGCCAGCAGCCATCCCATGACAGATACGCAGTATTTT	-	TRBV4-1	many	TRBJ2-3
CASSFDRGHTTRRNTQYF	TGTGCCAGCAGTTTTGACAGGGGGCACACTACTAGAAGGAATACGCAGTATTTT	TRBD1	TRBV28	-	TRBJ2-3
CASSQVAHEQFF	TGTGCCAGCAGCCAAGTGGCTCATGAGCAGTTCTTC	-	TRBV3-1	few	TRBJ2-1
CSAMQRGRSYNEQFF	TGCAGTGCTATGCAGCGGGGCCGATCCTACAATGAGCAGTTCTTC	TRBD2	TRBV20-1	-	TRBJ2-1
CASSPVIAGSSYNEQFF	TGCGCCAGCAGCCCAGTGATTGCAGGGAGCTCCTACAATGAGCAGTTCTTC	-	TRBV4-1	-	TRBJ2-1
CASSLGVPEAFF	TGTGCCAGCAGCTTAGGGGTCCCAGAAGCTTTCTTT	-	TRBV7-2	once	TRBJ1-1
CTSSSGTANTEAFF	TGTACCAGCAGCAGCGGGACGGCGAACACTGAAGCTTTCTTT	-	TRBV9	-	TRBJ1-1
CASSPRTTTGELFF	TGTGCCAGCAGCCCCCGGACTACCACCGGGGAGCTGTTTTTT	-	TRBV7-3	medium-sized	TRBJ2-2
CASSRIQGGGNTIYF	TGTGCCAGCAGCCGTATACAGGGAGGAGGAAACACCATATATTTT	-	TRBV12-3/TRBV12-4	-	TRBJ1-3
CASSELAGGDEQYF	TGCGCCAGCAGTGAACTAGCGGGAGGAGACGAGCAGTACTTC	TRBD2	TRBV10-2	many	TRBJ2-7
CASSRDSTGELFF	TGTGCCAGCTCACGTGACAGCACCGGGGAGCTGTTTTTT	-	TRBV18	-	TRBJ2-2
CASSRTSGSGTDTQYF	TGTGCCAGCTCCCGGACTAGCGGGAGTGGCACAGATACGCAGTATTTT	TRBD2	TRBV7-2	few	TRBJ2-3
CASSQSGTGGYGYTF	TGTGCCAGCAGCCAAAGCGGGACAGGGGGCTATGGCTACACCTTC	TRBD1	TRBV7-2	few	TRBJ1-2
CASSFGNQPQHF	TGTGCCAGCAGTTTTGGCAATCAGCCCCAGCATTTT	-	TRBV12-3/TRBV12-4	many	TRBJ1-5
CTSSLASGYNEQFF	TGTACCAGCAGCTTAGCTAGCGGTTACAATGAGCAGTTCTTC	TRBD2	TRBV7-9	-	TRBJ2-1
CASSSKGLAGVGETQYF	TGTGCCAGCAGCTCGAAGGGACTAGCGGGAGTCGGAGAGACCCAGTACTTC	TRBD2	TRBV5-5	medium-sized	TRBJ2-5
CASNEQGRETQYF	TGTGCCAGCAACGAACAGGGCCGGGAGACCCAGTACTTC	-	TRBV6-1	-	TRBJ2-5
CASSLTAGAYEQYF	TGCGCCAGCAGCTTGACAGCGGGAGCTTACGAGCAGTACTTC	TRBD2	TRBV5-1	medium-sized	TRBJ2-7
CASTKKRREGREFF	TGTGCCAGTACTAAAAAGAGGCGGGAGGGCCGAGAGTTCTTC	TRBD2	TRBV28	-	TRBJ2-1
CASSQENLLRQGIYEQYF	TGTGCCAGCAGCCAAGAAAATTTGTTGAGACAGGGTATCTACGAGCAGTACTTC	TRBD1	TRBV4-2	once	TRBJ2-7
CASSPSPDPSTDTQYF	TGCGCCAGCAGCCCGAGCCCCGACCCCAGCACAGATACGCAGTATTTT	-	TRBV5-1	many	TRBJ2-3